This T cell receptor (beta chain) was sequenced in a study of T-cell reconstitution after alpha-beta-depleted transplantation in children. Study findings and constraints: Newly produced T cells mostly accounted for T-cell counts and diversity one year post-transplant. Recipient T cells and thymic progenitors that survived were the source of the high TCRbeta diversity seen at day 60 in some patients. Approximately two months post-transplant, alpha-beta T cells reportedly originated from several hundred expanded graft clones.

This clonotype was observed at least ten times. The antigen is unknown. CDR1 SGHTA and CDR2 FQGNSA come from the germline V gene. The CDR3 loop spans 13 amino acids. Trimming removed 5 bases at V and 0 bases at J, with 8 bases between. Using unique molecular identifiers, the investigators prepared the TCRbeta library. Each CDR3 protein gets one entry after TCRdb re-called the PCR reads with MiXCR. This table has some 200,000 distinct CDR3 sequences, around 9.2% appearing once. This material consisted of PBMCs, mostly from graft donor cells, taken 360 days after TCRalphabeta/CD19-depleted stem cell transplant. The sequence derives from a male patient aged 2 to 9 who had a stem cell transplant for acute myeloid leukemia, so the T cells may come from the graft donor. This rearrangement joins TRBV7-2 to TRBJ2-7; TRBD2 is a possible D gene (5 bases). The CDR3 loop is CASSPDSSYEQYF. The CDR3 DNA reads as TGTGCCAGCAGCCCGGACTCCTCCTACGAGCAGTACTTC.